There are a few counts of the clone carrying this TCR beta chain. Its antigen is currently unknown. This entry comes from a study of post-analysis software for immune sequencing data. cDNA libraries for TCR beta contained unique molecular identifiers. T cells numbering about 0.85 to 10 million yielded cDNA molecules that totaled around 500,000. TCRdb used MiXCR to reprocess the PCR reads, holding one entry per CDR3 protein. The repertoire has more than 450,000 distinct CDR3 sequences, about 44% of them found once; the top ten carry more than 1.5%. Overall study findings and caveats: Compared against controls, patients with multiple sclerosis displayed significantly lower normalized Chao1 diversity. F measure grouped same-batch samples tightly together. Five TRBV segments (TRBV5-6, TRBV5-1 and TRBV20-1 among them) occurred more frequently in patients than in controls.

This CDR3 is built from 14 residues. Germline-derived CDR1 and CDR2 are LGHDT and YNNKEL (reference sequence). V lost 4 bases, J lost 7 bases, and 14 bases lay in between. The sequenced sample was blood. This sequence was found in a girl between 5 and 17 years old with multiple sclerosis. The genes are TRBV3-1 and TRBJ2-1; D unresolved. CDR3 nucleotide sequence: TGTGCCAGCAGCCTATCGGCCGCGCTAAATGAGCAGTTCTTC. As protein: CASSLSAALNEQFF.